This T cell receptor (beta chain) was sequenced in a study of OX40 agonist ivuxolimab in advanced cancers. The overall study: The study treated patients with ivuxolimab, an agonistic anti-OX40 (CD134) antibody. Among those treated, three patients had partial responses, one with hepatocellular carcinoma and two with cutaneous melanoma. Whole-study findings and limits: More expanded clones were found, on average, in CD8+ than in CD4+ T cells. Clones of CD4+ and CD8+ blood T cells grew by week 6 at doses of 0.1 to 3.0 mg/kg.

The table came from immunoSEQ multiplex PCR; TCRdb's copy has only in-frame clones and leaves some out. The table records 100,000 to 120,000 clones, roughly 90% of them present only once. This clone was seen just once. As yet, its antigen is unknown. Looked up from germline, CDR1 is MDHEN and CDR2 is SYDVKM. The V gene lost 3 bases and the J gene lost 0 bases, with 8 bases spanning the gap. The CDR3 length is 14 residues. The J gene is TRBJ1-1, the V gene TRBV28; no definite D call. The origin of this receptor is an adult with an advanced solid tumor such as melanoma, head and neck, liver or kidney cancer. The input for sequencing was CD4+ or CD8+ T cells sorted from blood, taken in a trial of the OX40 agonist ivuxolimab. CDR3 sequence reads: CASSLVRLNTEAFF. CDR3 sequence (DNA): TGTGCCAGCAGTTTGGTAAGATTGAACACTGAAGCTTTCTTT.